This TCR beta chain is from a study of spatial heterogeneity in lung cancer. At the level of the study: The donor population consisted of 72 patients with untreated, early-stage non-small cell lung cancer. PBMC samples from follow-up, where available, were sequenced a median of roughly two years after resection.

TCRdb used MiXCR to reprocess the 5' RACE reads, holding one entry per CDR3 protein. The sample lists 42,000 or so distinct CDR3 sequences, about 10% occurring once. Indicated time point: blood at routine non-recurrence follow-up after resection. The table lists this clonotype with many counts. The receptor was isolated from a female donor with early-stage non-small cell lung cancer. Sequencing used PBMCs, obtained at follow-up.

The CDR3 DNA sequence: TGCAGTGCTAGAGATCTCAGGTCGGGGGAGCTGTTTTTT. This encodes CSARDLRSGELFF. The V call is TRBV20-1, the J call TRBJ2-2; D remains unclear. V gave up 0 bases and J gave up 8 bases, with 10 bases separating them. The V gene's germline CDR1 is DFQATT and CDR2 SNEGSKA (reference sequence). The CDR3 contains 13 residues.